The 7 T cell receptor beta chains below were found in one sample sequenced in a study of blood T cells in healthy people across ages. The authors ran a second PCR of about 6 to 11 cycles using a sample-barcoded 5' primer and a J-beta primer mix. TCRdb itself ran the 5' RACE reads through MiXCR, one entry per CDR3 protein. This sample yields approximately 810,000 distinct CDR3 sequences, of which under 40% are seen a single time; roughly 13% belongs to the top ten. The sequencing sample was made of blood. The receptors here all came from a young man in good health.

CDR3 nucleotide sequence: TGTGCCAGCACAGTTATCGGGACAGTCAACTATGGCTACACCTTC. This sequence encodes CASTVIGTVNYGYTF. The V gene is TRBV6-5, the J gene TRBJ1-2, with 7 bases fitting TRBD1. With V trimmed by 7 bases and J by 2 bases, 10 bases remained unmatched. This CDR3 is 15 amino acids long. Germline assignment: CDR1 MNHEY and CDR2 SVGAGI.

The V gene is TRBV6-2 or TRBV6-3, the J gene TRBJ2-1, with D tentatively TRBD1 (5 bases). V shed 2 bases and J shed 13 bases, with 18 bases lying between them. The CDR3 contains 14 residues. The germline V gene encodes CDR1 MNHEY and CDR2 SVGEGT. The CDR3 loop reads CASSYGADQETQFF. CDR3 sequence (DNA): TGTGCCAGCAGTTACGGGGCCGACCAAGAGACCCAGTTCTTC.

The sample holds a few counts of this clonotype. The chain couples TRBV4-1 to TRBJ2-7; TRBD1 aligns across 7 bases. V was pared by 1 base and J by 4 bases, with 7 bases of the junction left unmatched. Germline assignment: CDR1 MGHRA and CDR2 YSYEKL. CDR3 length: 15 amino acids. The CDR3 spells CASSQAQGSGYEQYF. The CDR3 DNA follows: TGCGCCAGCAGCCAAGCACAGGGGTCGGGTTACGAGCAGTACTTC.

The chain employs TRBV27 and TRBJ1-1; a possible D gene is TRBD1 (5 bases). Germline-derived CDR1 and CDR2 are MNHEY and SMNVEV (reference sequence). The CDR3 length is 15 residues. V was clipped by 3 bases and J by 0 bases, with 11 bases between them. The CDR3 sequence: CASSLIGAMNTEAFF. The CDR3 nucleotides read TGTGCCAGCAGTTTGATCGGGGCGATGAACACTGAAGCTTTCTTT.

This clonotype was seen more than once but under ten times. This CDR3 reads CASSLKGQGNQPQHF. The CDR3 region has the DNA TGTGCCAGCAGTTTAAAGGGACAGGGGAATCAGCCCCAGCATTTT. The chain joins TRBV6-1 to TRBJ1-5; 10 bases line up with TRBD1. Losses at the gene ends were 5 bases for V and 4 bases for J; bases not matched to a gene: 5. Germline values: CDR1 MNHNS, CDR2 SASEGT. The CDR3 totals 15 residues.

A few counts support this clonotype. The chain recombines TRBV21-1 with TRBJ2-1; the DNA was not compared with TRBD1, the D call given in the table. TRBV21-1 is labeled a pseudogene. This CDR3 has 16 amino acids. The CDR3 protein is CASSQYRGPNYNEQFF. CDR3 in DNA: TGTGCCAGCAGCCAATACAGGGGCCCGAATTACAATGAGCAGTTCTTC.

The V call is TRBV2, the J call TRBJ1-1; 9 bases map to TRBD1. The germline gives CDR1 SNHLY, CDR2 FYNNEI. Trimming at V came to 6 bases and at J to 11 bases, leaving 10 bases not matched to a gene. The length of the CDR3 is 13 residues. The CDR3 here is CASRGPGQGAAFF. The CDR3, as DNA: TGTGCCAGCAGGGGACCGGGACAGGGTGCGGCTTTCTTT.